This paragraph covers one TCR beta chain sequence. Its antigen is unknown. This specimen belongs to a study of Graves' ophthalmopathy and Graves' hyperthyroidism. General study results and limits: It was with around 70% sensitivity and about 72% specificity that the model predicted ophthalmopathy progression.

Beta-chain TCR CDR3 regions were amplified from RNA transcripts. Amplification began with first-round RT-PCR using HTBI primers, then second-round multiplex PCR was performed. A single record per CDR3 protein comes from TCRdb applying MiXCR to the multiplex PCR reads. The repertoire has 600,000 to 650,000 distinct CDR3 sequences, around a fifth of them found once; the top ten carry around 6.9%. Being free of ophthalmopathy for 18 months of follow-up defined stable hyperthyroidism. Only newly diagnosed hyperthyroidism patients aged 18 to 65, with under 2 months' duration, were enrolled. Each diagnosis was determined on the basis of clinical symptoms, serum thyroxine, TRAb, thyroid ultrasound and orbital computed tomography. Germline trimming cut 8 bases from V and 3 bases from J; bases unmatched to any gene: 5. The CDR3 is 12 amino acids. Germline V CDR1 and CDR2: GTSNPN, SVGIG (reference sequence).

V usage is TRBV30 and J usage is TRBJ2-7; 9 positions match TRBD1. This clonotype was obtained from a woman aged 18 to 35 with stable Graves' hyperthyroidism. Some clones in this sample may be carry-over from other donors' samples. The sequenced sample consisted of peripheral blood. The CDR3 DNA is TGTGCCCCCGGACAGGGGAGCTACGAGCAGTACTTC. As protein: CAPGQGSYEQYF.